Below, 17 T cell receptor beta chains from the same sample are listed, as sequenced in a study of memory CD4+ T cells and cytomegalovirus serostatus. The sort gate was single viable CD3+CD4+CD8-CD45RO+ cells for memory CD4+ T cells. Produced via immunoSEQ multiplex PCR; TCRdb's table is partial and in-frame only. The sample lists roughly 84,000 clones; about 85% were seen once. Sequencing input: memory CD4+ T cells from blood. The receptors derive from an adult in good health and CMV-seronegative.

The V gene is TRBV7-3, the J gene TRBJ2-6; no clear D gene. Germline values: CDR1 SGHTA, CDR2 FQGTGA. V was trimmed by 3 bases and J by 0 bases, leaving 9 bases between them. The CDR3 has 16 residues. The CDR3 spells CASSFGSYSGANVLTF. Here the CDR3 DNA reads TGTGCCAGCAGCTTCGGCTCCTACTCTGGGGCCAACGTCCTGACTTTC.

The genes are TRBV7-9 and TRBJ2-7; D possibly corresponds to TRBD2 (6 bases). Trimming pared 5 bases from V and 6 bases from J, leaving 14 bases between. This CDR3 is 13 amino acids long. Looked up from germline, CDR1 is SEHNR and CDR2 is FQNEAQ (reference sequence). CDR3 amino acids: CASSRAGIGEQYF. The CDR3, as DNA: TGTGCCAGCAGCAGGGCGGGGATAGGCGAGCAGTACTTC.

Here the CDR3 reads CASSINAESTEAFF. In nucleotides, the CDR3 is TGTGCCAGTAGTATAAATGCGGAAAGCACTGAAGCTTTCTTT. The chain employs TRBV19 and TRBJ1-1; D gene ambiguous. CDR1 and CDR2 from the germline V gene are LNHDA and SQIVND (reference sequence). V lost 2 bases and J lost 4, with 11 bases in between. This CDR3 has 14 amino acids.

V is TRBV6-1 and J is TRBJ1-5; no reliable D call. The CDR3 covers 13 residues. Germline lookup yields CDR1 MNHNS and CDR2 SASEGT. Trimming removed 6 bases at V and 4 bases at J, with 10 bases between. CDR3 in amino acids: CASRTLRNQPQHF. Here the CDR3 DNA reads TGTGCCAGCAGGACACTAAGGAATCAGCCCCAGCATTTT.

V gene TRBV28 combines with J gene TRBJ1-4, with D uncertain. CDR3 length: 16 residues. Between the trimmed V and J ends, which lost 6 bases and 7 bases, there was a span of 21 bases. Germline CDR1 is MDHEN and CDR2 is SYDVKM. The CDR3 DNA is TGTGCCAGCAGCTATCAGGACGGATCCCACCCTGAAAAACTGTTTTTT. As protein: CASSYQDGSHPEKLFF.

DNA of the CDR3: TGCGCCAGCAGCCAAGAATCGTGGGGTAATACCGGAAACACCATATATTTT. It specifies CASSQESWGNTGNTIYF. V usage is TRBV4-1 and J usage is TRBJ1-3; D is uncertain. From germline, CDR1 is MGHRA and CDR2 YSYEKL. CDR3 length: 17 residues. Between the trimmed V and J ends, which lost 0 bases and 4 bases, there was a span of 16 bases.

This rearrangement joins TRBV7-9 to TRBJ2-5; TRBD2 matches 8 bases. CDR3 length: 17 residues. Trimming at V came to 2 bases and at J to 5 bases, leaving 13 bases not matched to a gene. Germline V CDR1 and CDR2: SEHNR, FQNEAQ (reference sequence). The CDR3 sequence: CASSLSVPAGAAETQYF. The CDR3, as DNA: TGTGCCAGCAGCTTATCGGTACCAGCGGGGGCCGCCGAGACCCAGTACTTC. Complete variable domain (other parts from reference TRBV7-9 and TRBJ2-5): DTGVSQNPRHKITKRGQNVTFRCDPISEHNRLYWYRQTLGQGPEFLTYFQNEAQLEKSRLLSDRFSAERPKGSFSTLEIQRTEQGDSAMYLCASSLSVPAGAAETQYFGPGTRLLVL.

This rearrangement joins TRBV9 to TRBJ1-4, with 9 positions matching TRBD1. The CDR3 extends over 15 amino acids. The V gene's germline CDR1 is SGDLS and CDR2 YYNGEE. V was clipped by 3 bases and J by 7 bases; unmatched bases: 7. The CDR3 loop reads CASSAHRGRGEKLFF. The DNA for the CDR3 is TGTGCCAGCAGCGCCCACAGGGGGCGTGGTGAAAAACTGTTTTTT.

The chain combines TRBV7-2 with TRBJ1-5; D is ambiguous. Germline V gives CDR1 SGHTA, CDR2 FQGNSA. The CDR3 consists of 13 residues. With 5 bases removed from V and 5 bases from J, the gap between germline ends came to 10 bases. The CDR3 bases are TGTGCCAGCAGCCTGGGGATGGATCAGCCCCAGCATTTT. Translation: CASSLGMDQPQHF.

This chain links TRBV27 with TRBJ2-3; 8 nucleotides align to TRBD2. Germline CDR1 and CDR2: MNHEY and SMNVEV (reference sequence). Unmatched junction bases numbered 8, after V lost 7 bases and J lost 2 bases. The CDR3 contains 15 residues. CDR3 DNA: TGTGCCAGCACCTCTAGCGGGCGGGTCACAGATACGCAGTATTTT. It specifies CASTSSGRVTDTQYF.

In nucleotides, the CDR3 is TGTGCCAGCAGCTCCGGGGCCGGAACCGGAAACACCATATATTTT. It yields the protein CASSSGAGTGNTIYF. V and J are TRBV7-3 and TRBJ1-3; D possibly corresponds to TRBD1 (5 bases). Germline V gene lookup returns CDR1 SGHTA and CDR2 FQGTGA. The V end lost 4 bases, the J end lost 4 bases, and 14 bases lay between the germline ends. This CDR3 comprises 15 residues.

The rearrangement uses TRBV7-9 and TRBJ1-2; no reliable D call. This CDR3 comprises 12 residues. CDR1 and CDR2 (germline): SEHNR, FQNEAQ (reference sequence). The CDR3, as DNA: TGTGCTTTCTGGGCCCTGGCGTATGGCTACACCTTC. Its protein is CAFWALAYGYTF. Using reference TRBV7-9 and TRBJ1-2 for the parts outside the CDR3, the full variable domain is DTGVSQNPRHKITKRGQNVTFRCDPISEHNRLYWYRQTLGQGPEFLTYFQNEAQLEKSRLLSDRFSAERPKGSFSTLEIQRTEQGDSAMYLCAFWALAYGYTFGSGTRLTVV.

J is TRBJ1-1 and V is TRBV28; no clear D. Germline CDR1 is MDHEN and CDR2 is SYDVKM. V was trimmed by 3 bases and J by 7 bases, leaving 12 bases between them. There are 13 residues in the CDR3. The CDR3 DNA is TGTGCCAGCAGTTTCGACCGAGGGTTTGAAGCTTTCTTT. Protein: CASSFDRGFEAFF.

The chain recombines TRBV5-6 with TRBJ2-3; possible D gene TRBD1, 7 bases. Germline V gene sequence: CDR1 SGHDT, CDR2 YYEEEE. This CDR3 comprises 14 residues. V lost 3 bases and J 6 bases, leaving 14 bases between the germline ends. The CDR3 nucleotides are TGTGCCAGCAGCTCGGCAGGGGGAGGCGATACGCAGTATTTT. It specifies CASSSAGGGDTQYF. Looking up the rest from reference TRBV5-6 and TRBJ2-3 gives the full variable domain: DAGVTQSPTHLIKTRGQQVTLRCSPKSGHDTVSWYQQALGQGPQFIFQYYEEEERQRGNFPDRFSGHQFPNYSSELNVNALLLGDSALYLCASSSAGGGDTQYFGPGTRLTVL.

This chain connects TRBV18 to TRBJ1-2; 10 bases agree with TRBD1. V shed 4 bases and J 6 bases; nucleotides not matched to a gene: 5. The CDR3 spans 14 residues. In germline, CDR1 is KGHSH, CDR2 LQKENI. The CDR3 DNA sequence: TGTGCCAGCTCACTAGGACAGGGGGTAGATGGCTACACCTTC. Amino acids: CASSLGQGVDGYTF. The full variable domain, its missing parts supplied by reference TRBV18 and TRBJ1-2, is NAGVMQNPRHLVRRRGQEARLRCSPMKGHSHVYWYRQLPEEGLKFMVYLQKENIIDESGMPKERFSAEFPKEGPSILRIQQVVRGDSAAYFCASSLGQGVDGYTFGSGTRLTVV.

The chain combines TRBV5-1 with TRBJ2-3; 9 nucleotides match TRBD2. The germline V gene has CDR1 SGHRS and CDR2 YFSETQ. J lost 5 bases, V lost 0 bases, and 7 bases had no gene match. This CDR3 has 16 residues. The DNA of the CDR3 is TGCGCCAGCAGCTTGGAAGGCGGGGGGGCGGTAGATACGCAGTATTTT. Translation: CASSLEGGGAVDTQYF.

The V gene is TRBV5-8, the J gene TRBJ1-4; D call uncertain. This CDR3 spans 17 amino acids. From germline, CDR1 is SGHTS and CDR2 YDEGEE. Trimming removed 2 bases at V and 0 bases at J, with 14 bases between. This CDR3 is CASSLTFSAATNEKLFF. CDR3 DNA sequence: TGTGCCAGCAGCTTAACATTCTCGGCTGCAACTAATGAAAAACTGTTTTTT.